A selection of T cell receptor beta chains follows, all from one sample in a study of OX40 agonist ivuxolimab in advanced cancers. The table came from immunoSEQ multiplex PCR; TCRdb's copy has only in-frame clones and leaves some out. The table has around 79,000 clones, approximately 91% seen once. The sample was CD4+ or CD8+ T cells sorted from blood, taken in a trial of the OX40 agonist ivuxolimab. The receptors were gathered from an adult with an advanced solid tumor such as melanoma, head and neck, liver or kidney cancer. CDR3s include the opening cysteine and the closing phenylalanine or tryptophan. D genes are given only for firm matches. The listing skips clone size in some rows; elsewhere it reads once, few, many or a size class.

d_call: TRBD2; j_call: TRBJ2-1; clone_size: NA; v_call: TRBV6-5; cdr3_aa: CASSYSRASGGNEQFF; cdr3_nt: TGTGCCAGCAGTTACTCGAGGGCTAGCGGCGGCAATGAGCAGTTCTTC
d_call: NA; j_call: TRBJ2-2; clone_size: NA; v_call: TRBV18; cdr3_aa: CASSPQQGHTGELFF; cdr3_nt: TGTGCCAGCTCACCACAGCAGGGCCACACCGGGGAGCTGTTTTTT
d_call: NA; j_call: TRBJ2-2; clone_size: NA; v_call: TRBV11-2; cdr3_aa: CASSQPVPDTGELFF; cdr3_nt: TGTGCCAGCAGTCAACCTGTGCCCGACACCGGGGAGCTGTTTTTT
d_call: NA; j_call: TRBJ1-3; clone_size: NA; v_call: TRBV11-2; cdr3_aa: CASSPGTFSGNTIYF; cdr3_nt: TGTGCCAGCAGCCCCGGGACCTTCTCTGGAAACACCATATATTTT
d_call: TRBD1; j_call: TRBJ2-3; clone_size: NA; v_call: TRBV19; cdr3_aa: CASSDPTGERTDTQYF; cdr3_nt: TGTGCCAGTAGTGACCCGACAGGGGAAAGGACAGATACGCAGTATTTT
d_call: NA; j_call: TRBJ1-4; clone_size: NA; v_call: TRBV10-3; cdr3_aa: CAISASDEKLFF; cdr3_nt: TGTGCCATCAGTGCGTCAGATGAAAAACTGTTTTTT
d_call: TRBD2; j_call: TRBJ2-5; clone_size: few; v_call: TRBV5-8; cdr3_aa: CASSSIAGGTQYF; cdr3_nt: TGTGCCAGCAGCTCTATAGCGGGGGGGACCCAGTACTTC
d_call: NA; j_call: TRBJ2-1; clone_size: NA; v_call: TRBV9; cdr3_aa: CASSVGVRGNEQFF; cdr3_nt: TGTGCCAGCAGCGTTGGGGTACGGGGCAATGAGCAGTTCTTC
d_call: TRBD1; j_call: TRBJ2-7; clone_size: once; v_call: TRBV10-3; cdr3_aa: CAIRTGGSYEQYF; cdr3_nt: TGTGCCATCCGCACAGGGGGGTCCTACGAGCAGTACTTC
d_call: NA; j_call: TRBJ2-7; clone_size: NA; v_call: TRBV18; cdr3_aa: CASSPAVAYEQYF; cdr3_nt: TGTGCCAGCTCACCAGCCGTAGCCTACGAGCAGTACTTC
d_call: NA; j_call: TRBJ2-7; clone_size: NA; v_call: TRBV5-5; cdr3_aa: CASSRSGAGLIDYEQYF; cdr3_nt: TGTGCCAGCAGCAGGTCCGGTGCGGGACTCATAGACTACGAGCAGTACTTC
d_call: NA; j_call: TRBJ2-5; clone_size: NA; v_call: TRBV15; cdr3_aa: CATRGADLQETQYF; cdr3_nt: TGTGCCACCAGGGGGGCGGATCTCCAAGAGACCCAGTACTTC
d_call: NA; j_call: TRBJ2-3; clone_size: NA; v_call: TRBV14; cdr3_aa: CASGSPGGTDTQYF; cdr3_nt: TGTGCCAGCGGATCCCCAGGGGGGACAGATACGCAGTATTTT
d_call: NA; j_call: TRBJ2-7; clone_size: NA; v_call: TRBV11-2; cdr3_aa: CASSPEYEQYF; cdr3_nt: TGTGCCAGCAGCCCCGAGTACGAGCAGTACTTC
d_call: NA; j_call: TRBJ1-5; clone_size: NA; v_call: TRBV5-1; cdr3_aa: CASSLDGRSNQPQHF; cdr3_nt: TGCGCCAGCAGCTTGGACGGACGGAGCAATCAGCCCCAGCATTTT
d_call: NA; j_call: TRBJ2-3; clone_size: NA; v_call: TRBV6-5; cdr3_aa: CASSYVRGTDTQYF; cdr3_nt: TGTGCCAGCAGTTACGTGAGGGGCACAGATACGCAGTATTTT
d_call: NA; j_call: TRBJ2-7; clone_size: NA; v_call: TRBV6-1; cdr3_aa: CASSEGGGSLKQYF; cdr3_nt: TGTGCCAGCAGTGAAGGCGGAGGGTCCCTCAAGCAGTACTTC
d_call: NA; j_call: TRBJ1-1; clone_size: NA; v_call: TRBV5-4; cdr3_aa: CASSPRSMNTEAFF; cdr3_nt: TGTGCCAGCAGCCCCAGAAGCATGAACACTGAAGCTTTCTTT
d_call: NA; j_call: TRBJ1-2; clone_size: NA; v_call: TRBV18; cdr3_aa: CASSPQDGYGYTF; cdr3_nt: TGTGCCAGCTCACCACAGGACGGCTATGGCTACACCTTC
d_call: NA; j_call: TRBJ2-7; clone_size: NA; v_call: TRBV20-1; cdr3_aa: CSADRDQQYF; cdr3_nt: TGCAGTGCCGACCGGGACCAGCAGTACTTC
d_call: TRBD1; j_call: TRBJ2-1; clone_size: NA; v_call: TRBV10-3; cdr3_aa: CAIRDRYNEQFF; cdr3_nt: TGTGCCATCCGGGACAGGTACAATGAGCAGTTCTTC
d_call: NA; j_call: TRBJ2-7; clone_size: NA; v_call: TRBV6-6; cdr3_aa: CASNKGLSEQYF; cdr3_nt: TGTGCCAGCAATAAGGGCCTCAGCGAGCAGTACTTC
d_call: TRBD1; j_call: TRBJ1-2; clone_size: NA; v_call: TRBV18; cdr3_aa: CASSPPGQGGSYTF; cdr3_nt: TGTGCCAGCTCACCACCAGGACAGGGGGGGAGCTACACCTTC
d_call: TRBD2; j_call: TRBJ2-2; clone_size: once; v_call: TRBV30; cdr3_aa: CAWSDGLAGNTGELFF; cdr3_nt: TGTGCCTGGAGTGACGGACTAGCGGGGAACACCGGGGAGCTGTTTTTT
d_call: NA; j_call: TRBJ1-3; clone_size: NA; v_call: TRBV6-1; cdr3_aa: CASSQSGNTIYF; cdr3_nt: TGTGCCAGCAGTCAATCTGGAAACACCATATATTTT
d_call: NA; j_call: TRBJ1-2; clone_size: NA; v_call: TRBV10-1; cdr3_aa: CASSESKGYGYTF; cdr3_nt: TGCGCCAGCAGTGAGTCGAAGGGCTATGGCTACACCTTC
d_call: TRBD1; j_call: TRBJ1-5; clone_size: NA; v_call: TRBV2; cdr3_aa: CARGTGHGVGTQVSNQPQHF; cdr3_nt: TGTGCCCGAGGGACAGGGCATGGGGTTGGGACTCAAGTAAGCAATCAGCCCCAGCATTTT
d_call: NA; j_call: TRBJ1-5; clone_size: NA; v_call: TRBV9; cdr3_aa: CASSAVDSNQPQHF; cdr3_nt: TGTGCCAGCAGTGCCGTGGATAGCAATCAGCCCCAGCATTTT
d_call: NA; j_call: TRBJ1-1; clone_size: NA; v_call: TRBV28; cdr3_aa: CASGDRPNTEAFF; cdr3_nt: TGTGCCAGCGGAGACAGGCCCAACACTGAAGCTTTCTTT
d_call: TRBD2; j_call: TRBJ2-3; clone_size: once; v_call: TRBV2; cdr3_aa: CASSENSGGGTDTQYF; cdr3_nt: TGTGCCAGCAGTGAAAATTCCGGGGGGGGCACAGATACGCAGTATTTT
d_call: NA; j_call: TRBJ1-6; clone_size: NA; v_call: TRBV18; cdr3_aa: CASSPDYNSPLHF; cdr3_nt: TGTGCCAGCTCACCGGATTATAATTCACCCCTCCACTTT
d_call: NA; j_call: TRBJ1-1; clone_size: NA; v_call: TRBV2; cdr3_aa: CASSWGEGAEAFF; cdr3_nt: TGTGCCAGCAGTTGGGGGGAGGGGGCTGAAGCTTTCTTT
d_call: NA; j_call: TRBJ2-5; clone_size: NA; v_call: TRBV7-7; cdr3_aa: CASSLGGGAKTQYF; cdr3_nt: TGTGCTAGCAGCTTAGGTGGGGGCGCGAAGACCCAGTACTTC
d_call: NA; j_call: TRBJ2-7; clone_size: few; v_call: TRBV9; cdr3_aa: CASSVVPDSYEQYF; cdr3_nt: TGTGCCAGCAGCGTAGTTCCGGACTCCTACGAGCAGTACTTC
d_call: NA; j_call: TRBJ2-7; clone_size: once; v_call: TRBV19; cdr3_aa: CASSIRRIYEQYF; cdr3_nt: TGTGCCAGTAGTATCCGGCGAATCTACGAGCAGTACTTC
d_call: NA; j_call: TRBJ1-1; clone_size: NA; v_call: TRBV2; cdr3_aa: CASFLNLNTEAFF; cdr3_nt: TGTGCCAGCTTTCTGAACTTGAACACTGAAGCTTTCTTT
d_call: NA; j_call: TRBJ2-1; clone_size: NA; v_call: TRBV12-5; cdr3_aa: CASGPLHVYNEQFF; cdr3_nt: TGTGCTAGTGGTCCCCTGCACGTCTACAATGAGCAGTTCTTC
d_call: TRBD1; j_call: TRBJ2-1; clone_size: NA; v_call: TRBV9; cdr3_aa: CASSVGTGGEPGDEQFF; cdr3_nt: TGTGCCAGCAGCGTGGGTACAGGGGGCGAGCCCGGGGATGAGCAGTTCTTC
d_call: NA; j_call: TRBJ1-3; clone_size: NA; v_call: TRBV19; cdr3_aa: CASSGVGSGNTIYF; cdr3_nt: TGTGCCAGTAGTGGCGTTGGCTCTGGAAACACCATATATTTT
d_call: NA; j_call: TRBJ2-1; clone_size: once; v_call: TRBV7-8; cdr3_aa: CASSLVGGEQFF; cdr3_nt: TGTGCCAGCAGCTTAGTCGGGGGAGAGCAGTTCTTC
d_call: NA; j_call: TRBJ1-6; clone_size: NA; v_call: TRBV2; cdr3_aa: CASSRHHSPLHF; cdr3_nt: TGTGCCAGCAGTAGACATCATTCACCCCTCCACTTT
d_call: TRBD1; j_call: TRBJ1-1; clone_size: NA; v_call: TRBV5-1; cdr3_aa: CASSQTGYTEAFF; cdr3_nt: TGCGCCAGCAGCCAGACAGGGTACACTGAAGCTTTCTTT
d_call: NA; j_call: TRBJ2-1; clone_size: once; v_call: TRBV2; cdr3_aa: CASREGISLGYNEQFF; cdr3_nt: TGTGCCAGCAGAGAAGGGATTAGCTTAGGATACAATGAGCAGTTCTTC
d_call: TRBD2; j_call: TRBJ2-7; clone_size: NA; v_call: TRBV5-1; cdr3_aa: CASSPGGAYEQYF; cdr3_nt: TGCGCCAGCAGCCCGGGGGGGGCCTACGAGCAGTACTTC
d_call: NA; j_call: TRBJ1-3; clone_size: NA; v_call: TRBV18; cdr3_aa: CASSPGRGNTIYF; cdr3_nt: TGTGCCAGCTCCCCCGGGCGTGGAAACACCATATATTTT
d_call: NA; j_call: TRBJ1-4; clone_size: NA; v_call: TRBV11-2; cdr3_aa: CASSYTGTLYEKLFF; cdr3_nt: TGTGCCAGCAGCTATACCGGGACATTGTATGAAAAACTGTTTTTT
d_call: NA; j_call: TRBJ2-7; clone_size: NA; v_call: TRBV6-1; cdr3_aa: CASSEGAVKGEQYF; cdr3_nt: TGTGCCAGCAGTGAAGGGGCGGTCAAAGGGGAGCAGTACTTC
d_call: TRBD2; j_call: TRBJ2-3; clone_size: NA; v_call: TRBV29-1; cdr3_aa: CSVQKASGGAQYF; cdr3_nt: TGCAGCGTTCAAAAGGCTAGCGGGGGAGCGCAGTATTTT
d_call: TRBD2; j_call: TRBJ2-5; clone_size: NA; v_call: TRBV4-1; cdr3_aa: CASSQAGGRGETQYF; cdr3_nt: TGCGCCAGCAGCCAAGCGGGGGGGCGCGGGGAGACCCAGTACTTC
d_call: NA; j_call: TRBJ1-5; clone_size: NA; v_call: TRBV5-1; cdr3_aa: CASSLGGYNQPQHF; cdr3_nt: TGCGCCAGCAGCTTGGGGGGCTACAATCAGCCCCAGCATTTT
d_call: TRBD2; j_call: TRBJ2-1; clone_size: NA; v_call: TRBV14; cdr3_aa: CASSLRVTSGGGEQFF; cdr3_nt: TGTGCCAGCAGCCTCCGGGTCACTAGCGGGGGCGGAGAGCAGTTCTTC